The rows below give T cell receptor beta chains drawn from one sample of a study of blood T cells in healthy people across ages. TCRdb analysed the 5' RACE reads with MiXCR anew, one entry per CDR3 protein. The sample includes about 1,500,000 distinct CDR3 sequences, 28% of them seen just once. Sequenced: blood. These receptors all stem from a woman aged 25 to 45 in good health. The CDR3 runs from the conserved cysteine through the conserved F or W. The order of the fields is J gene, V gene, D gene, CDR3 protein. The D gene is left open where the match is weak.

J gene: TRBJ2-5; V gene: TRBV20-1; D gene: .; CDR3 protein: CSAREGRTVAGTQYF
J gene: TRBJ2-2; V gene: TRBV6-5; D gene: .; CDR3 protein: CASTQDAGELFF
J gene: TRBJ2-4; V gene: TRBV28; D gene: .; CDR3 protein: CANSRRQTGAKNIQYF
J gene: TRBJ1-5; V gene: TRBV20-1; D gene: .; CDR3 protein: CSAQDSGPQPQHF
J gene: TRBJ2-1; V gene: TRBV5-1; D gene: .; CDR3 protein: CASSSLQVNEQFF
J gene: TRBJ2-5; V gene: TRBV2; D gene: .; CDR3 protein: CATQEVSKGQTQYF
J gene: TRBJ2-5; V gene: TRBV28; D gene: TRBD2; CDR3 protein: CASVAGGEETQYF
J gene: TRBJ1-2; V gene: TRBV9; D gene: TRBD1; CDR3 protein: CASSVRTGGAEGYTF
J gene: TRBJ2-5; V gene: TRBV7-8; D gene: TRBD1; CDR3 protein: CASSTLETGEETQYF
J gene: TRBJ1-4; V gene: TRBV12-3/TRBV12-4; D gene: .; CDR3 protein: CASSLGGLSNEKLFF
J gene: TRBJ2-1; V gene: TRBV12-3/TRBV12-4; D gene: .; CDR3 protein: CASSKRPLSYNEQFF
J gene: TRBJ2-7; V gene: TRBV18; D gene: .; CDR3 protein: CASSLGPRVTYEQYF
J gene: TRBJ2-2; V gene: TRBV29-1; D gene: TRBD2; CDR3 protein: CSVEGTSGRTGELFF
J gene: TRBJ1-6; V gene: TRBV6-6; D gene: TRBD1; CDR3 protein: CASRYRGRNSPLHF
J gene: TRBJ1-4; V gene: TRBV6-1; D gene: .; CDR3 protein: CASSERGRVVTNEKLFF
J gene: TRBJ2-1; V gene: TRBV10-3; D gene: .; CDR3 protein: CAISEVSYNEQFF
J gene: TRBJ1-1; V gene: TRBV28; D gene: .; CDR3 protein: CASSLIRPSGAFF
J gene: TRBJ1-4; V gene: TRBV5-1; D gene: TRBD1; CDR3 protein: CASRPTGGAGEKLFF
J gene: TRBJ1-3; V gene: TRBV28; D gene: TRBD1; CDR3 protein: CASRERQGVTSGNTIYF
J gene: TRBJ2-7; V gene: TRBV6-5; D gene: TRBD2; CDR3 protein: CASSYSGTSRVYEQYF
J gene: TRBJ2-7; V gene: TRBV7-9; D gene: .; CDR3 protein: CASSLVGAQYF
J gene: TRBJ2-3; V gene: TRBV2; D gene: .; CDR3 protein: CASSESLPDAQYF
J gene: TRBJ1-5; V gene: TRBV20-1; D gene: TRBD1; CDR3 protein: CSAGEPGQDFQPQHF
J gene: TRBJ1-4; V gene: TRBV3-1; D gene: .; CDR3 protein: CASSPHGISEKLFF
J gene: TRBJ2-2; V gene: TRBV5-1; D gene: .; CDR3 protein: CASSLTAGELFF
J gene: TRBJ2-1; V gene: TRBV11-2; D gene: .; CDR3 protein: CASSQVGWSYNEQFF
J gene: TRBJ2-1; V gene: TRBV2; D gene: .; CDR3 protein: CASSTQGTYNEQFF
J gene: TRBJ2-3; V gene: TRBV28; D gene: TRBD1; CDR3 protein: CASSLFNGQGAIDTQYF
J gene: TRBJ1-5; V gene: TRBV27; D gene: .; CDR3 protein: CASSLGGVAPQHF
J gene: TRBJ2-7; V gene: TRBV27; D gene: TRBD1; CDR3 protein: CVSSPLGTELYEQYF
J gene: TRBJ2-1; V gene: TRBV28; D gene: .; CDR3 protein: CASRTTEGHEQFF
J gene: TRBJ2-1; V gene: TRBV4-3; D gene: TRBD1; CDR3 protein: CASSQGRGQGVGNEQFF
J gene: TRBJ2-3; V gene: TRBV6-6; D gene: .; CDR3 protein: CASSYGDLSTQYF
J gene: TRBJ1-2; V gene: TRBV7-9; D gene: .; CDR3 protein: CASSPDIYGYTF